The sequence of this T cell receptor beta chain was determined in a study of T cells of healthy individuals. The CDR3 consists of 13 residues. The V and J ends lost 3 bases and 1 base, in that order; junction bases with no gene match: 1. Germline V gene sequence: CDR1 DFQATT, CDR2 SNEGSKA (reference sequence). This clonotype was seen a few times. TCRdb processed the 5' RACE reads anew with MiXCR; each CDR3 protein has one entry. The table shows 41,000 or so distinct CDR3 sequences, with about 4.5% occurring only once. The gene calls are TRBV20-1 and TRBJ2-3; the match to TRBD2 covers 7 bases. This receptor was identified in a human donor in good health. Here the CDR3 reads CSASAGGTDTQYF. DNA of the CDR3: TGCAGTGCTAGCGCGGGAGGCACAGATACGCAGTATTTT.